This TCR beta chain is from a study of OX40 agonist ivuxolimab in advanced cancers. The data were produced by immunoSEQ multiplex PCR, yet TCRdb's version contains in-frame clones alone and is incomplete. The data hold 45,000 to 60,000 clones, with nearly 80% observed a single time. Study outcomes and limitations: Antigen specificity remained undetermined for the expanded peripheral T cells.

About this clone: Its specificity is unknown. In the same sample, other DNA sequences code for this CDR3.

The germline gives CDR1 SGHTA, CDR2 FQGNSA. Trimming took off 7 bases at V and 7 bases at J, with 20 bases between the two ends. CDR3 length: 15 residues. Source: CD4+ or CD8+ T cells sorted from blood, taken in a trial of the OX40 agonist ivuxolimab. The receptor's source is an adult with an advanced solid tumor such as melanoma, head and neck, liver or kidney cancer. J is TRBJ1-5 and V is TRBV7-2; a weak D match, TRBD1 (6 bases). The CDR3 DNA reads TGTGCCAGCACTTCACGGGGGGGGGCTGGACAGCCCCAGCATTTT. The encoded protein is CASTSRGGAGQPQHF.